This T cell receptor (beta chain) was sequenced in a study of regulatory dendritic cells for organ transplantation. The length of the CDR3 is 15 residues. Germline assignment: CDR1 MNHEY and CDR2 SVGAGI. Trimming removed 8 bases from V and 2 bases from J; junction bases left unmatched: 9. Clones were sequenced by immunoSEQ multiplex PCR, and TCRdb holds only the in-frame ones, with some missing. The sample shows roughly 34,000 clones, approximately 88% of them seen only once. This clone was recorded once. The sequence was collected from a human donor in good health. The sample was naive CD4+ T cells from blood. Subset: CD45RA+ naive T cells. The gene calls are TRBV6-5 and TRBJ1-5, with 7 bases lining up with TRBD1. The CDR3 DNA is TGTGCCAGCGGAAGGGGGCAGGTCGGCAATCAGCCCCAGCATTTT. It codes for CASGRGQVGNQPQHF.